Below are 11 T cell receptor beta chains sequenced from a single sample in a study of cytomegalovirus exposure and HLA in healthy donors. 13 Jbeta primers and 60 Vbeta primers were used for the PCR. Produced via immunoSEQ multiplex PCR; TCRdb's table is partial and in-frame only. The sample yields over 150,000 clones, over 75% seen once. The sample consisted of PBMCs. The receptors originated from a woman between 40 and 50 years old in good health and CMV-seropositive.

The chain has TRBV15 and TRBJ2-1, with 10 bases that match TRBD2. The CDR3 spans 17 residues. V dropped 0 bases and J dropped 3; count of bases not matched to a gene: 5. Germline CDR1 LNHNV, CDR2 YYDKDF (reference sequence). CDR3 region: CATSRDRTSGYYNEQFF. CDR3 DNA sequence: TGTGCCACCAGCAGAGATAGGACTAGCGGCTACTACAATGAGCAGTTCTTC. The variable domain in full, with the rest retrieved from reference TRBV15 and TRBJ2-1, is DAMVIQNPRYQVTQFGKPVTLSCSQTLNHNVMYWYQQKSSQAPKLLFHYYDKDFNNEADTPDNFQSRRPNTSFCFLDIRSPGLGDTAMYLCATSRDRTSGYYNEQFFGPGTRLTVL.

The V and J genes are TRBV19 and TRBJ2-3; D possibly corresponds to TRBD2 (5 bases). V lost 5 bases to trimming and J lost 0 bases, with 12 bases between them. Germline CDR1 LNHDA, CDR2 SQIVND (reference sequence). The CDR3 consists of 15 residues. DNA of the CDR3: TGTGCCAGTAGTCAAAGCGGACCTAGCACAGATACGCAGTATTTT. Amino acid sequence: CASSQSGPSTDTQYF.

The rearrangement joins TRBV6-5 to TRBJ1-5; D remains unclear. V dropped 2 bases and J dropped 2 bases, with 4 bases sitting between them. The CDR3 contains 13 residues. Germline V gene sequence: CDR1 MNHEY, CDR2 SVGAGI. CDR3 in DNA: TGTGCCAGCAGTTACCGGGGCAATCAGCCCCAGCATTTT. This codes for CASSYRGNQPQHF.

As to this clone: At one end the junction does not follow the germline gene, possibly because of a read error. The CDR3 sequence: CASSLTRSSHEQYF. The CDR3, as DNA: TGTGCCAGCAGCTTAACACGTAGCTCCCACGAGCAGTACTTC. The chain uses TRBV7-3 and TRBJ2-7; no firm D call. This CDR3 spans 14 amino acids. The V gene's germline CDR1 is SGHTA and CDR2 FQGTGA.

The chain recombines TRBV30 with TRBJ2-5; 8 bases are shared with TRBD2. The CDR3 spans 14 residues. V shed 0 bases, J shed 1 base, and the junction held 1 base outside the gene matches. Germline CDR1 is GTSNPN and CDR2 is SVGIG (reference sequence). The CDR3 here is CAWSVSGSQETQYF. CDR3 coding DNA: TGTGCCTGGAGTGTCAGCGGGAGCCAAGAGACCCAGTACTTC.

The rearrangement uses TRBV7-9 and TRBJ2-2, with no clear D. Trimming stripped 5 bases from V and 3 bases from J, with 13 bases between. The germline V gene encodes CDR1 SEHNR and CDR2 FQNEAQ (reference sequence). This CDR3 spans 15 amino acids. This CDR3 reads CASSPAVIYTGELFF. Written as DNA, the CDR3 is TGTGCCAGCAGCCCCGCGGTCATTTACACCGGGGAGCTGTTTTTT. Full variable domain (rest looked up from reference TRBV7-9 and TRBJ2-2): DTGVSQNPRHKITKRGQNVTFRCDPISEHNRLYWYRQTLGQGPEFLTYFQNEAQLEKSRLLSDRFSAERPKGSFSTLEIQRTEQGDSAMYLCASSPAVIYTGELFFGEGSRLTVL.

The chain links TRBV5-6 to TRBJ1-1, with D tentatively TRBD1 (5 bases). The V gene's germline CDR1 is SGHDT and CDR2 YYEEEE. The CDR3 sequence is 14 residues long. The V gene lost 1 base and the J gene lost 4 bases, with 11 bases spanning the gap. Here the CDR3 reads CASSLWGGVTEAFF. In DNA form, the CDR3 reads TGTGCCAGCAGCTTGTGGGGGGGAGTCACTGAAGCTTTCTTT.

This clone occurred a few times. The chain uses TRBV11-1 and TRBJ2-3; 10 bases are a match to TRBD2. J was trimmed by 5 bases and V by 7 bases; bases with no gene match: 9. CDR3 size: 15 residues. Germline CDR1 is SGHAT and CDR2 is FQDESV (reference sequence). Here the CDR3 reads CASNLAGVVGDTQYF. The CDR3 region has the DNA TGTGCCAGCAACCTAGCGGGAGTAGTGGGAGATACGCAGTATTTT.

The chain joins TRBV27 to TRBJ2-5; the D gene is possibly TRBD2 (6 bases). The J call may be faulty, since TRBJ2-7 better matches the DNA end. Germline V gene data show CDR1 as MNHEY and CDR2 as SMNVEV (reference sequence). The CDR3 is 15 amino acids. DNA of the CDR3: TGTGCCAGCAGTTTATATGGGGGAGGCCCGTACGAGCAGTACTTC. Its translation is CASSLYGGGPYEQYF.

The count of this clone is one. The sample contains more than one DNA sequence encoding this CDR3. The V and J genes are TRBV5-1 and TRBJ2-3; 12 bases are shared with TRBD2. From germline, CDR1 is SGHRS and CDR2 YFSETQ. Trimming cost V 0 bases and J 7 bases; bases outside gene matches: 3. The CDR3 loop spans 15 amino acids. This CDR3 reads CASSLETSGSNTQYF. The CDR3 DNA reads TGCGCCAGCAGCTTGGAGACTAGCGGGAGTAATACGCAGTATTTT. Complete variable domain (other parts from reference TRBV5-1 and TRBJ2-3): KAGVTQTPRYLIKTRGQQVTLSCSPISGHRSVSWYQQTPGQGLQFLFEYFSETQRNKGNFPGRFSGRQFSNSRSEMNVSTLELGDSALYLCASSLETSGSNTQYFGPGTRLTVL.

This clone was counted between two and nine times. The V and J genes are TRBV30 and TRBJ2-3; D possibly corresponds to TRBD2 (5 bases). This CDR3 is 12 amino acids long. In germline, CDR1 is GTSNPN, CDR2 SVGIG (reference sequence). V was cut by 4 bases and J by 5 bases, with 10 bases left in between. CDR3 nucleotides: TGTGCCTGGATCCCCGGGGTAGATACGCAGTATTTT. It translates to CAWIPGVDTQYF.